The 2 T cell receptor beta chains in this list originate from one sample, sequenced in a study of naive and memory T cell subsets. TCR cDNA received a 3' ligated oligonucleotide that carried a UMI. Amplification of ligated cDNA took four PCR rounds with SP2 and nested alpha and beta constant primers. TCRdb independently ran MiXCR on the 5' RACE reads; one entry per CDR3 protein. In the table there are about 32,000 distinct CDR3 sequences, about a sixth of which are singletons. The receptors were gathered from a female donor in good health.

This clonotype was seen many times. The CDR3 is CASSLGGVVSRNSPLHF. CDR3 bases: TGTGCCAGCAGCTTAGGGGGGGTCGTAAGTCGGAATTCACCCCTCCACTTT. V is TRBV5-5 and J is TRBJ1-6, with D tentatively TRBD1 (6 bases). Germline V gene data show CDR1 as SGHKS and CDR2 as YYEKEE (reference sequence). With 2 bases removed from V and 7 bases from J, the gap between germline ends came to 19 bases. CDR3 length: 17 residues.

This clonotype was counted ten times or more. The chain carries TRBV6-5 and TRBJ2-7; 14 bases align to TRBD2. V shed 4 bases and J 6 bases; nucleotides not matched to a gene: 8. The CDR3 spans 16 residues. The germline CDR1 and CDR2 sequences are MNHEY and SVGAGI. CDR3 nucleotide sequence: TGTGCCAGCAGTTTCCGACTAGCGGGGGGGCCTTCCGAGCAGTACTTC. This translates into CASSFRLAGGPSEQYF.